One and the same sample provided the 22 T cell receptor beta chains below, sequenced in a study of shared clonotypes between healthy human individuals. Here immunoSEQ multiplex PCR was the method, and the copy in TCRdb shows in-frame clones only, minus some. Of 1.5 million to 2.5 million clones in the sample, approximately 94% were seen once. Only CD45RO-negative cells positively selected for CCR7 counted as naive CD8 cells, so terminally differentiated effector memory CD45RA+ cells were excluded. The material sequenced was naive CD8+ T cells sorted from blood. These TCRs come from a man younger than 35 in good health.

This chain joins TRBV5-6 and TRBJ2-7, with 7 bases fitting TRBD2. J lost 4 bases, V lost 4 bases, and 5 bases had no gene match. This CDR3 contains 13 residues. Germline V gene data show CDR1 as SGHDT and CDR2 as YYEEEE. The CDR3 spells CASSPQRGYEQYF. The DNA for the CDR3 is TGTGCCAGCAGCCCCCAGCGGGGTTACGAGCAGTACTTC.

The chain uses TRBV7-6 and TRBJ1-6; TRBD1 is a possible D gene (6 bases). Trimming stripped 4 bases from V and 0 bases from J, with 10 bases between. Germline V gives CDR1 SGHVS, CDR2 FNYEAQ. The CDR3 consists of 16 residues. CDR3 amino acids: CASSSRDISYNSPLHF. The CDR3 region has the DNA TGTGCCAGCAGCTCTCGGGACATCTCCTATAATTCACCCCTCCACTTT.

Comment on this clone: This CDR3 is also generated by other DNA sequences in the sample. This rearrangement joins TRBV7-9 to TRBJ2-7; D not certain. The germline CDR1 and CDR2 sequences are SEHNR and FQNEAQ (reference sequence). This CDR3 region has 12 residues. Trimming took off 1 base at V and 3 bases at J, with 4 bases between the two ends. CDR3 DNA sequence: TGTGCCAGCAGCTTAGTTGTCTACGAGCAGTACTTC. Its translation: CASSLVVYEQYF.

The chain is built from TRBV2 and TRBJ1-1, with D tentatively TRBD1 (6 bases). From germline, CDR1 is SNHLY and CDR2 FYNNEI. The length of the CDR3 is 13 residues. V was clipped by 5 bases and J by 2 bases, with 9 bases between them. Here the CDR3 DNA reads TGTGCCAGCAGTCGGACAGCTAACACTGAAGCTTTCTTT. Translation gives CASSRTANTEAFF.

The rearrangement uses TRBV5-6 and TRBJ2-7, with a possible D match to TRBD1 (5 bases). CDR1 SGHDT and CDR2 YYEEEE come from the germline V gene. The ends were cut back, 2 bases at V and 6 bases at J, with 15 bases in the middle. The CDR3 has 14 amino acids. The CDR3 nucleotides read TGTGCCAGCAGCTTCGACAGAGATCCTGGCGAGCAGTACTTC. This sequence encodes CASSFDRDPGEQYF.

The chain joins TRBV5-6 to TRBJ2-2; D remains unclear. The CDR3 runs to 15 residues. Germline CDR1 SGHDT, CDR2 YYEEEE. The ends were cut back, 2 bases at V and 4 bases at J, with 12 bases in the middle. The CDR3 protein is CASSFGRPSTGELFF. As DNA, the CDR3 is TGTGCCAGCAGCTTTGGACGCCCGAGCACCGGGGAGCTGTTTTTT. Filled out from reference TRBV5-6 and TRBJ2-2, the complete variable domain reads DAGVTQSPTHLIKTRGQQVTLRCSPKSGHDTVSWYQQALGQGPQFIFQYYEEEERQRGNFPDRFSGHQFPNYSSELNVNALLLGDSALYLCASSFGRPSTGELFFGEGSRLTVL.

The chain's CDR3 is CASSPEGAGNQPQHF. CDR3 bases: TGTGCCAGCAGTCCCGAGGGGGCCGGCAATCAGCCCCAGCATTTT. The V and J genes are TRBV27 and TRBJ1-5; 7 bases match TRBD1. Losses at the gene ends were 5 bases for V and 2 bases for J; bases not matched to a gene: 6. Germline loops: CDR1 MNHEY, CDR2 SMNVEV (reference sequence). This CDR3 has 15 residues.

The chain combines TRBV14 with TRBJ1-6; 7 positions match TRBD1. The CDR3 extends over 17 amino acids. The V gene end was trimmed by 4 bases and the J gene end by 10 bases; junction bases not matched to a gene: 16. Germline CDR1 is SGHDN and CDR2 is FVKESK. The CDR3 protein is CASSLKGAGPFLSPLHF. The CDR3 DNA is TGTGCCAGCAGCCTTAAGGGGGCAGGCCCCTTTCTGTCACCCCTCCACTTT.

V gene TRBV9 combines with J gene TRBJ2-1, with D possibly TRBD1 on 7 matching bases. The germline V gene has CDR1 SGDLS and CDR2 YYNGEE. The CDR3 contains 14 residues. Trimming took 0 bases from V and 8 from J, leaving 12 bases between them. This CDR3 is CASSVATGDYEQFF. CDR3 nucleotide sequence: TGTGCCAGCAGCGTAGCCACAGGGGACTATGAGCAGTTCTTC.

The table lists this clone with a count of one. The chain employs TRBV6-5 and TRBJ1-6, with D possibly being TRBD1 (5 bases). V was pared by 8 bases and J by 5 bases, with 16 bases between. The germline V gene encodes CDR1 MNHEY and CDR2 SVGAGI. The CDR3 extends over 15 amino acids. The CDR3 reads CASRFAGGNNSPLHF. CDR3 sequence (DNA): TGTGCCAGCCGCTTTGCGGGGGGTAATAATTCACCCCTCCACTTT.

The chain links TRBV9 to TRBJ1-1; D is undetermined. Germline CDR1 and CDR2: SGDLS and YYNGEE. There are 15 residues in the CDR3. Trimming left V 0 bases short and J 4 bases short, with 13 bases between. CDR3 amino acids: CASSVGTGSSTEAFF. The CDR3 DNA reads as TGTGCCAGCAGCGTAGGAACCGGATCGAGCACTGAAGCTTTCTTT.

The CDR3 DNA reads TGTGCCAGCAGCTGGCTAGCGGGGGCCTACGAGCAGTACTTC. It encodes CASSWLAGAYEQYF. The V and J genes are TRBV7-2 and TRBJ2-7, with 10 bases lining up with TRBD2. CDR1 is SGHTA, CDR2 FQGNSA, per germline. Trimming took 4 bases from V and 2 from J; bases not matched to a gene: 2. This CDR3 contains 14 residues.

The J gene is TRBJ2-7, the V gene TRBV5-8; D remains ambiguous. The CDR3 sequence is 15 residues long. V lost 0 bases to trimming and J lost 1 base, with 11 bases between them. The V gene's germline CDR1 is SGHTS and CDR2 YDEGEE. The DNA for the CDR3 is TGTGCCAGCAGCTTGGGTTTGGTACAGTCCTACGAGCAGTACTTC. As protein: CASSLGLVQSYEQYF.

The V gene is TRBV27, the J gene TRBJ1-1; D gene uncertain. Germline V gene lookup returns CDR1 MNHEY and CDR2 SMNVEV (reference sequence). V lost 0 bases, J lost 2 bases, and 13 bases lay in between. This CDR3 is built from 16 residues. The chain's CDR3 is CASSLSAGGYNTEAFF. In nucleotides, the CDR3 is TGTGCCAGCAGTTTATCGGCGGGAGGGTATAACACTGAAGCTTTCTTT.

This chain joins TRBV6-5 and TRBJ2-4; D not resolved. Germline V gene lookup returns CDR1 MNHEY and CDR2 SVGAGI. V gave up 0 bases and J gave up 4 bases, with 10 bases separating them. The CDR3 is 15 amino acids. DNA of the CDR3: TGTGCCAGCAGTTACTCTGGCCAGGAGAAAAACATTCAGTACTTC. Amino acid sequence: CASSYSGQEKNIQYF.

The chain recombines TRBV5-1 with TRBJ1-2, with no clear D. The CDR3 is made up of 13 amino acids. Germline V lookup: CDR1 SGHRS, CDR2 YFSETQ. V dropped 5 bases and J dropped 8 bases, with 16 bases sitting between them. CDR3 loop: CASSYSGGGGYTF. The CDR3 DNA follows: TGCGCCAGCAGTTACTCAGGAGGAGGCGGCTACACCTTC.

The V call is TRBV4-1, the J call TRBJ1-2; D remains unclear. Germline CDR1 reads MGHRA; CDR2 reads YSYEKL. This CDR3 comprises 14 residues. Trimming left V 0 bases short and J 5 bases short, with 10 bases between. The DNA of the CDR3 is TGCGCCAGCAGCCAAGATTCCACAGCGTATGGCTACACCTTC. It yields the protein CASSQDSTAYGYTF.

The CDR3 protein is CAGAGVNQPQHF. The CDR3 nucleotides read TGTGCCGGCGCCGGGGTCAATCAGCCCCAGCATTTT. V and J are TRBV2 and TRBJ1-5; D not resolved. The CDR3 length is 12 residues. CDR1 and CDR2 from the germline V gene are SNHLY and FYNNEI. V shed 11 bases and J shed 3 bases, with 11 bases lying between them.

The chain uses TRBV30 and TRBJ1-6; TRBD1 is a possible D gene (6 bases). In germline, CDR1 is GTSNPN, CDR2 SVGIG (reference sequence). The CDR3 is 17 amino acids. V lost 2 bases and J lost 2, with 16 bases in between. The CDR3, as DNA: TGTGCCTGGAGTCCGACGGACAGCAATCCCTATAATTCACCCCTCCACTTT. This sequence encodes CAWSPTDSNPYNSPLHF.

This clone came up once. As DNA, the CDR3 is TGTGCCAGTAGTATAAGTCAAGTTAACGAGCAGTACTTC. Its translation: CASSISQVNEQYF. The V call is TRBV19, the J call TRBJ2-7; D is unresolved. The CDR3 runs 13 residues. In germline, CDR1 is LNHDA, CDR2 SQIVND (reference sequence). V was clipped by 2 bases and J by 5 bases, with 10 bases between them.

The V and J genes are TRBV6-5 and TRBJ2-7, with TRBD1 as a possible D gene (5 bases). Germline loops: CDR1 MNHEY, CDR2 SVGAGI. CDR3 size: 11 residues. The V end lost 8 bases, the J end lost 2 bases, and 7 bases lay between the germline ends. CDR3 bases: TGTGCCAGCGGGGCGACCTACGAGCAGTACTTC. Translated: CASGATYEQYF.

CDR3 amino acids: CAIGQGTLNTEAFF. DNA for the CDR3: TGTGCCATCGGACAGGGGACTCTGAACACTGAAGCTTTCTTT. This rearrangement joins TRBV10-3 to TRBJ1-1; 9 bases map to TRBD1. Germline-derived CDR1 and CDR2 are ENHRY and SYGVKD. V shed 8 bases and J 0 bases; nucleotides not matched to a gene: 4. This CDR3 spans 14 amino acids.